A selection of T cell receptor beta chains follows, all from one sample in a study of shared T cell receptors in the human thymus. Here immunoSEQ multiplex PCR was the method, and the copy in TCRdb shows in-frame clones only, minus some. The sample contains 500,000 to 850,000 clones, around 87% of which appear only once. The same specimen was also included in a second study, on human thymus T cells.

Source material: thymocytes. These receptors all stem from a boy in the first two years of life with a congenital heart defect. CDR3s include the opening cysteine and the closing phenylalanine or tryptophan. Each record gives: V gene, clone size, D gene, J gene, CDR3 protein, CDR3 DNA. D genes are given only for firm matches. Clone size is given for some rows only: seen once, a few or many times, or a class if the clone is expanded.

V: TRBV29-1
size: -
D: TRBD1
J: TRBJ2-6
CDR3: CSVGPTGTGTGANVLTF
DNA: TGCAGCGTTGGTCCCACCGGGACAGGGACCGGGGCCAACGTCCTGACTTTC

V: TRBV5-6
size: -
D: -
J: TRBJ2-5
CDR3: CASSSGVGKTQYF
DNA: TGTGCCAGCAGCTCAGGGGTTGGGAAGACCCAGTACTTC

V: TRBV19
size: -
D: TRBD1
J: TRBJ2-2
CDR3: CASSINPDRETNTGELFF
DNA: TGTGCCAGTAGTATAAACCCCGACAGGGAAACCAACACCGGGGAGCTGTTTTTT

V: TRBV2
size: -
D: -
J: TRBJ1-2
CDR3: CASRDTWVRVMGYTF
DNA: TGTGCCAGCAGGGATACGTGGGTCAGGGTAATGGGCTACACCTTC

V: TRBV4-2
size: -
D: TRBD2
J: TRBJ2-5
CDR3: CASSQELGGGAQETQYF
DNA: TGTGCCAGCAGCCAAGAACTGGGCGGGGGGGCCCAAGAGACCCAGTACTTC

V: TRBV29-1
size: -
D: -
J: TRBJ1-1
CDR3: CSVLGHMNTEAFF
DNA: TGCAGCGTTCTGGGACACATGAACACTGAAGCTTTCTTT

V: TRBV29-1
size: -
D: -
J: TRBJ2-2
CDR3: CSGRGTENTGELFF
DNA: TGCAGCGGCCGCGGGACAGAAAACACCGGGGAGCTGTTTTTT

V: TRBV7-2
size: few
D: -
J: TRBJ1-1
CDR3: CASSLAPRGGWGTEAFF
DNA: TGTGCCAGCAGCTTAGCGCCACGAGGGGGTTGGGGCACTGAAGCTTTCTTT

V: TRBV6-5
size: -
D: TRBD1
J: TRBJ2-1
CDR3: CASGPGQEYNEQFF
DNA: TGTGCCAGCGGGCCGGGACAGGAGTACAATGAGCAGTTCTTC

V: TRBV15
size: -
D: -
J: TRBJ1-5
CDR3: CATSSARWSYRNQPQHF
DNA: TGTGCCACCAGCAGCGCCAGATGGTCGTACCGCAATCAGCCCCAGCATTTT

V: TRBV5-4
size: few
D: -
J: TRBJ2-2
CDR3: CASSLALGETGELFF
DNA: TGTGCCAGCAGCTTGGCCTTAGGGGAAACCGGGGAGCTGTTTTTT

V: TRBV15
size: -
D: -
J: TRBJ1-5
CDR3: CATSNRPPGQPIQPQHF
DNA: TGTGCCACCAGCAACAGGCCACCGGGACAACCAATTCAGCCCCAGCATTTT

V: TRBV12-5
size: once
D: TRBD1
J: TRBJ1-2
CDR3: CASGLVLRSTGGPNYGYTF
DNA: TGTGCTAGTGGTTTGGTACTTAGGTCGACAGGGGGCCCGAACTATGGCTACACCTTC

V: TRBV4-3
size: -
D: -
J: TRBJ2-3
CDR3: CASSQGSADTQYF
DNA: TGCGCCAGCAGCCAAGGATCGGCAGATACGCAGTATTTT

V: TRBV10-3
size: few
D: -
J: TRBJ2-7
CDR3: CAINRALEDCEQYF
DNA: TGTGCCATCAATCGGGCACTGGAGGACTGCGAGCAGTACTTC

V: TRBV28
size: -
D: TRBD1
J: TRBJ1-1
CDR3: CASSSGTGEAFF
DNA: TGTGCCAGCAGTTCAGGGACAGGTGAAGCTTTCTTT

V: TRBV4-1
size: -
D: -
J: TRBJ2-4
CDR3: CASSALTDTEGPTLAKNIQYF
DNA: TGCGCCAGCAGCGCACTTACCGATACTGAAGGTCCGACTCTAGCCAAAAACATTCAGTACTTC

V: TRBV4-3
size: -
D: TRBD1
J: TRBJ1-4
CDR3: CASSQERQGNLANEKLFF
DNA: TGCGCCAGCAGCCAAGAAAGACAGGGAAATTTGGCTAATGAAAAACTGTTTTTT

V: TRBV5-4
size: few
D: -
J: TRBJ1-6
CDR3: CASSLFRQYNSPLHF
DNA: TGTGCCAGCAGCTTGTTCCGACAGTATAATTCACCCCTCCACTTT

V: TRBV7-9
size: -
D: -
J: TRBJ1-2
CDR3: CASSLAPMTGRIDGYTF
DNA: TGTGCCAGCAGCTTAGCCCCGATGACAGGTCGGATAGATGGCTACACCTTC

V: TRBV29-1
size: -
D: TRBD1
J: TRBJ2-1
CDR3: CSVRPTGEEYNEQFF
DNA: TGCAGCGTTCGTCCGACAGGGGAAGAATACAATGAGCAGTTCTTC

V: TRBV5-6
size: -
D: TRBD1
J: TRBJ2-3
CDR3: CASSTRDRGTDTQYF
DNA: TGTGCCAGCAGCACCCGGGACAGAGGCACAGATACGCAGTATTTT

V: TRBV2
size: -
D: -
J: TRBJ2-2
CDR3: CATQITRTAEDTGELFF
DNA: TGTGCCACCCAGATTACCCGGACAGCCGAGGACACCGGGGAGCTGTTTTTT

V: TRBV27
size: few
D: -
J: TRBJ2-7
CDR3: CASRGGSSTYEQYF
DNA: TGTGCCAGCAGAGGCGGGTCCTCCACCTACGAGCAGTACTTC

V: TRBV27
size: once
D: -
J: TRBJ1-1
CDR3: CASSPQGVGTEAFF
DNA: TGTGCCAGCAGTCCACAGGGTGTAGGGACTGAAGCTTTCTTT

V: TRBV19
size: -
D: -
J: TRBJ2-7
CDR3: CASSIAGGAIKRKYEQYF
DNA: TGTGCCAGTAGTATAGCTGGTGGGGCAATAAAACGGAAATACGAGCAGTACTTC

V: TRBV29-1
size: -
D: TRBD1
J: TRBJ2-7
CDR3: CSVGTDLSYEQYF
DNA: TGCAGCGTCGGGACAGATCTTTCCTACGAGCAGTACTTC

V: TRBV10-3
size: -
D: -
J: TRBJ1-6
CDR3: CAISETGIRRNSPLHF
DNA: TGTGCCATCAGTGAGACAGGGATACGTCGGAATTCACCCCTCCACTTT

V: TRBV6-6
size: once
D: TRBD2
J: TRBJ2-1
CDR3: CASTLREGRDEQFF
DNA: TGTGCCAGCACCCTAAGGGAGGGCCGAGATGAGCAGTTCTTC

V: TRBV7-9
size: -
D: -
J: TRBJ1-1
CDR3: CASSFMNTEAFF
DNA: TGTGCCAGCAGCTTTATGAACACTGAAGCTTTCTTT

V: TRBV19
size: -
D: TRBD2
J: TRBJ2-5
CDR3: CASSPLAGYGETQYF
DNA: TGTGCCAGTTCCCCTCTAGCGGGCTATGGAGAGACCCAGTACTTC

V: TRBV20-1
size: -
D: -
J: TRBJ2-1
CDR3: CSALSSDEQFF
DNA: TGCAGTGCCCTTAGTTCCGATGAGCAGTTCTTC

V: TRBV5-1
size: -
D: TRBD2
J: TRBJ2-7
CDR3: CASSPTSGRPHEQYF
DNA: TGCGCCAGCAGCCCCACTAGCGGGAGACCCCACGAGCAGTACTTC

V: TRBV4-2
size: -
D: TRBD2
J: TRBJ2-6
CDR3: CASSQVGGRNGGTASGANVLTF
DNA: TGTGCCAGCAGCCAAGTCGGAGGCCGAAACGGGGGGACCGCATCTGGGGCCAACGTCCTGACTTTC

V: TRBV12-5
size: -
D: TRBD1
J: TRBJ1-1
CDR3: CASGIRDRDGEAFF
DNA: TGTGCTAGTGGCATCCGGGACAGAGATGGTGAAGCTTTCTTT

V: TRBV7-7
size: -
D: -
J: TRBJ1-5
CDR3: CASSALLQPQHF
DNA: TGTGCCAGCAGCGCTTTACTTCAGCCCCAGCATTTT

V: TRBV14
size: -
D: -
J: TRBJ2-1
CDR3: CASSQDNRTPYNEQFF
DNA: TGTGCCAGCAGCCAAGATAACAGGACACCCTACAATGAGCAGTTCTTC

V: TRBV2
size: few
D: TRBD1
J: TRBJ1-6
CDR3: CARNRDRHSPLHF
DNA: TGTGCCAGGAACCGGGACAGACATTCACCCCTCCACTTT

V: TRBV5-5
size: once
D: TRBD1
J: TRBJ1-5
CDR3: CASSSDRDNQPQHF
DNA: TGTGCCAGCAGTTCGGACAGGGACAATCAGCCCCAGCATTTT

V: TRBV7-8
size: -
D: TRBD1
J: TRBJ1-2
CDR3: CASSPRQGLYGYTF
DNA: TGTGCCAGCAGCCCCAGACAGGGCCTCTATGGCTACACCTTC

V: TRBV28
size: -
D: -
J: TRBJ1-1
CDR3: CASSLLFAEADTEAFF
DNA: TGTGCCAGCAGTTTATTATTCGCGGAGGCCGACACTGAAGCTTTCTTT

V: TRBV6-1
size: -
D: -
J: TRBJ2-7
CDR3: CASTQGLHEQYF
DNA: TGTGCCAGCACGCAGGGGTTACACGAGCAGTACTTC

V: TRBV7-2
size: -
D: -
J: TRBJ2-1
CDR3: CASSTRGIYNEQFF
DNA: TGTGCCAGTTCGACGCGGGGCATCTACAATGAGCAGTTCTTC

V: TRBV5-1
size: -
D: -
J: TRBJ2-1
CDR3: CASSSRGGSYNEQFF
DNA: TGCGCCAGCAGCTCACGCGGCGGCTCCTACAATGAGCAGTTCTTC

V: TRBV6-1
size: -
D: TRBD2
J: TRBJ2-1
CDR3: CASSDTGTSGLYNEQFF
DNA: TGTGCCAGCAGTGACACCGGGACTAGCGGGCTCTACAATGAGCAGTTCTTC

V: TRBV9
size: -
D: -
J: TRBJ1-1
CDR3: CASSVGGRAKGEAFF
DNA: TGTGCCAGCAGCGTAGGAGGGCGAGCTAAGGGTGAAGCTTTCTTT

V: TRBV14
size: -
D: TRBD1
J: TRBJ1-6
CDR3: CASSHPSRDRGSYNSPLHF
DNA: TGTGCCAGCAGCCATCCCTCGCGGGACAGGGGATCCTATAATTCACCCCTCCACTTT

V: TRBV28
size: -
D: TRBD1
J: TRBJ2-4
CDR3: CASRWDSSSDIQYF
DNA: TGTGCCAGCAGGTGGGACAGTTCTTCGGACATTCAGTACTTC

V: TRBV7-6
size: -
D: -
J: TRBJ1-1
CDR3: CASSLGEGYGEAFF
DNA: TGTGCCAGCAGCTTAGGAGAGGGTTACGGTGAAGCTTTCTTT

V: TRBV7-8
size: few
D: TRBD1
J: TRBJ1-5
CDR3: CASSPVQGPQPQHF
DNA: TGTGCCAGCAGCCCAGTACAGGGGCCGCAGCCCCAGCATTTT

V: TRBV4-2
size: -
D: TRBD1
J: TRBJ1-6
CDR3: CASSQDVSDRVGSPLHF
DNA: TGTGCCAGCAGCCAAGATGTAAGCGACAGGGTTGGTTCACCCCTCCACTTT

V: TRBV15
size: -
D: -
J: TRBJ1-4
CDR3: CATSVQQAPYEKLFF
DNA: TGTGCCACCAGCGTTCAGCAGGCGCCCTATGAAAAACTGTTTTTT

V: TRBV5-1
size: -
D: -
J: TRBJ2-7
CDR3: CASSASTGNEQYF
DNA: TGCGCCAGCAGCGCATCTACAGGAAACGAGCAGTACTTC

V: TRBV6-5
size: -
D: -
J: TRBJ1-1
CDR3: CASSFPGEAFF
DNA: TGTGCCAGCAGTTTCCCGGGGGAAGCTTTCTTT